Listed below are T cell receptor beta chains from one sample, sequenced in a study of blood T cell repertoires in COVID-19. TCRdb's table, derived via immunoSEQ multiplex PCR, lists solely in-frame clones and lacks some. The profile covers approximately 200,000 clones, with roughly 80% appearing a single time and roughly 5% taken by the ten largest. The sample comprised peripheral blood. These receptors were obtained from a human donor in a cohort sampled during active COVID-19. The CDR3 runs from the conserved cysteine through the conserved F or W. The D gene is left open where the match is weak. Clone size is not always given. Where it is, it says once, few, many or a class for expanded clones.

j_call: TRBJ1-1; clone_size: NA; v_call: TRBV5-5; d_call: NA; cdr3_nt: TGTGCCAGCAGCTTGGCCCCAAGACGGGGGAACACTGAAGCTTTCTTT; cdr3_aa: CASSLAPRRGNTEAFF
j_call: TRBJ2-7; clone_size: once; v_call: TRBV4-3; d_call: TRBD2; cdr3_nt: TGCGCCAGCAGCCAAGGAGGGACTAGCGGCTCCTACGAGCAGTACTTC; cdr3_aa: CASSQGGTSGSYEQYF
j_call: TRBJ1-5; clone_size: NA; v_call: TRBV6-1; d_call: NA; cdr3_nt: TGTGCCAGCAGTGCGCGACAGCTCTCCCCTTATAGCAATCAGCCCCAGCATTTT; cdr3_aa: CASSARQLSPYSNQPQHF
j_call: TRBJ2-7; clone_size: NA; v_call: TRBV7-9; d_call: NA; cdr3_nt: TGTGCCAGCAGCTTAGAAGCCACCCTCGAGCAGTACTTC; cdr3_aa: CASSLEATLEQYF
j_call: TRBJ2-5; clone_size: NA; v_call: TRBV7-2; d_call: NA; cdr3_nt: TGTGCCAGCAGCTTAGGGGTAGCGGTGTACCAAGAGACCCAGTACTTC; cdr3_aa: CASSLGVAVYQETQYF
j_call: TRBJ1-2; clone_size: NA; v_call: TRBV4-3; d_call: TRBD1; cdr3_nt: TGCGCCAGCAGCCAAGGGGTTAGAGGGGGCGATAATGGCTACACCTTC; cdr3_aa: CASSQGVRGGDNGYTF
j_call: TRBJ2-3; clone_size: NA; v_call: TRBV12-3/TRBV12-4; d_call: TRBD1; cdr3_nt: TGTGCCAGCAGGGGACAGGGGGCAGATACGCAGTATTTT; cdr3_aa: CASRGQGADTQYF
j_call: TRBJ2-1; clone_size: NA; v_call: TRBV11-2; d_call: NA; cdr3_nt: TGTGCCAGCAGCTTTTTGCGGGCAAGGCAAGGGTTCTACAATGAGCAGTTCTTC; cdr3_aa: CASSFLRARQGFYNEQFF
j_call: TRBJ2-7; clone_size: NA; v_call: TRBV10-3; d_call: TRBD1; cdr3_nt: TGTGCCATCAGTGAGTCTCCAGGGGGCGGGTCGGAGCAGTACTTC; cdr3_aa: CAISESPGGGSEQYF
j_call: TRBJ1-1; clone_size: NA; v_call: TRBV11-2; d_call: TRBD1; cdr3_nt: TGTGCCAGCAGCTCCCCGACAGGGGGAGCCGAATCTTTCTTT; cdr3_aa: CASSSPTGGAESFF
j_call: TRBJ1-1; clone_size: few; v_call: TRBV10-2; d_call: NA; cdr3_nt: TGCGCCAGCACGTCTCCGGGGATAAGTACTGAAGCTTTCTTT; cdr3_aa: CASTSPGISTEAFF
j_call: TRBJ2-1; clone_size: NA; v_call: TRBV18; d_call: NA; cdr3_nt: TGTGCCAGCTCACCAAAAGTGACTATGACAGGGAGGTTAAATGAGCAGTTCTTC; cdr3_aa: CASSPKVTMTGRLNEQFF
j_call: TRBJ2-1; clone_size: NA; v_call: TRBV30; d_call: NA; cdr3_nt: TGTGCCTGGAGTCCGAGGGATGGTGAGCAGTTCTTC; cdr3_aa: CAWSPRDGEQFF
j_call: TRBJ1-2; clone_size: NA; v_call: TRBV27; d_call: NA; cdr3_nt: TGTGCCAGCAGTTTCGCAGGGAATCCTCTTAACTATGGCTACACCTTC; cdr3_aa: CASSFAGNPLNYGYTF
j_call: TRBJ2-7; clone_size: NA; v_call: TRBV6-5; d_call: TRBD2; cdr3_nt: TGTGCCAGCAGTTACACGGGAGGGAGCTCCTACGAGCAGTACTTC; cdr3_aa: CASSYTGGSSYEQYF
j_call: TRBJ2-7; clone_size: NA; v_call: TRBV12-3/TRBV12-4; d_call: TRBD1; cdr3_nt: TGTGCCAGCAGTCGGGACAGAGCCTACGAGCAGTACTTC; cdr3_aa: CASSRDRAYEQYF
j_call: TRBJ2-1; clone_size: NA; v_call: TRBV7-3; d_call: TRBD2; cdr3_nt: TGTGCCAGCAGCACTAGCGGGAGCTCCTACAATGAGCAGTTCTTC; cdr3_aa: CASSTSGSSYNEQFF
j_call: TRBJ1-3; clone_size: NA; v_call: TRBV28; d_call: NA; cdr3_nt: TGTGCCAGCAGTTCCCACTACTCTGGAAACACCATATATTTT; cdr3_aa: CASSSHYSGNTIYF
j_call: TRBJ2-3; clone_size: NA; v_call: TRBV28; d_call: NA; cdr3_nt: TGTGCCAGCAGTTTAGGATGGCGTAGGGGAACAGATACGCAGTATTTT; cdr3_aa: CASSLGWRRGTDTQYF
j_call: TRBJ2-7; clone_size: few; v_call: TRBV6-5; d_call: TRBD1; cdr3_nt: TGTGCCAGCAGTTACTCTGGGACAGGGACGTGGGAGCAGTACTTC; cdr3_aa: CASSYSGTGTWEQYF
j_call: TRBJ2-3; clone_size: NA; v_call: TRBV18; d_call: TRBD1; cdr3_nt: TGTGCCAGCTCACCGTTCCGGGACAGGGAAAAAGATACGCAGTATTTT; cdr3_aa: CASSPFRDREKDTQYF
j_call: TRBJ2-7; clone_size: once; v_call: TRBV27; d_call: TRBD2; cdr3_nt: TGTGCCAGCAGTACCCGACTAGCGGGAGGGCACGAGCAGTACTTC; cdr3_aa: CASSTRLAGGHEQYF
j_call: TRBJ2-1; clone_size: NA; v_call: TRBV28; d_call: NA; cdr3_nt: TGTGCCAGCAGTTTGGGAGCGGCCTACAATGAGCAGTTCTTC; cdr3_aa: CASSLGAAYNEQFF
j_call: TRBJ1-2; clone_size: few; v_call: TRBV15; d_call: TRBD1; cdr3_nt: TGTGCCACCAGCAGAGATCAGGGGGCGGATGGCTACACCTTC; cdr3_aa: CATSRDQGADGYTF
j_call: TRBJ1-2; clone_size: once; v_call: TRBV21-1; d_call: NA; cdr3_nt: TGTGCCAGCCGCGACATTATTAGAATCGCTAACTATGGCTACACCTTC; cdr3_aa: CASRDIIRIANYGYTF
j_call: TRBJ1-1; clone_size: NA; v_call: TRBV27; d_call: TRBD1; cdr3_nt: TGTGCCAGCAGCCCTCTCTCCACAGGGGCGGCGAACACTGAAGCTTTCTTT; cdr3_aa: CASSPLSTGAANTEAFF
j_call: TRBJ2-3; clone_size: NA; v_call: TRBV7-3; d_call: NA; cdr3_nt: TGTGCCAGCAGCTTATCCGGACTTCCCACAGATACGCAGTATTTT; cdr3_aa: CASSLSGLPTDTQYF